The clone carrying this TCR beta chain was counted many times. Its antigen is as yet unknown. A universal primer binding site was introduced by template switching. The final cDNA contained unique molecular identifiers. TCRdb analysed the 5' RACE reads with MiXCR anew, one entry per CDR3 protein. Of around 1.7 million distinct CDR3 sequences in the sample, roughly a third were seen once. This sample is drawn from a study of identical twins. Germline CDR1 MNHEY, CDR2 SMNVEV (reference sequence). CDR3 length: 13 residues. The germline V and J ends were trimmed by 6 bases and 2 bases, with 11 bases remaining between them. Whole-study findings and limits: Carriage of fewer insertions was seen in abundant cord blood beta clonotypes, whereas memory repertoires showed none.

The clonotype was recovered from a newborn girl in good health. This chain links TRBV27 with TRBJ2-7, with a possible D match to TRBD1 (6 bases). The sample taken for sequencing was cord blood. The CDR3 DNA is TGTGCCAGCAGCCCGACAGGACCCTACGAGCAGTACTTC. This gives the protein CASSPTGPYEQYF.